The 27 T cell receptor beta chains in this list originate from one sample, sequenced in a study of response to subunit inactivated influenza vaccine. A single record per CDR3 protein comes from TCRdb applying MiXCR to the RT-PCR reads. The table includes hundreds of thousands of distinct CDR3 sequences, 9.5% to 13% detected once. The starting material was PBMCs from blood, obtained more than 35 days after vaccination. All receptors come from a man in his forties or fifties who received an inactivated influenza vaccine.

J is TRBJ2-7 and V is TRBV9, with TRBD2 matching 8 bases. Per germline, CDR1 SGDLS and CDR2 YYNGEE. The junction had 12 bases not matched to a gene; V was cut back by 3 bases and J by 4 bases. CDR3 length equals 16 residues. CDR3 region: CASSAGPGTRFYEQYF. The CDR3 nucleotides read TGTGCCAGCAGCGCTGGTCCCGGGACTAGATTTTACGAGCAGTACTTC.

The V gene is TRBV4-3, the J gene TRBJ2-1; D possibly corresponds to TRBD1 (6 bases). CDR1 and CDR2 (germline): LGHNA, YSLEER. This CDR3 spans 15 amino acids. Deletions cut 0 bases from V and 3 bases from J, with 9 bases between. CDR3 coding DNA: TGCGCCAGCAGCCAAGATCAGGGGCTCTACAATGAGCAGTTCTTC. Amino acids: CASSQDQGLYNEQFF.

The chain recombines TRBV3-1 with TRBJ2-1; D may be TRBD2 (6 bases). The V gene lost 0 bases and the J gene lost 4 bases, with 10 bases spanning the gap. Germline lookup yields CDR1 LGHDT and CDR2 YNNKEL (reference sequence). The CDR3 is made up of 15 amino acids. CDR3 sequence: CASSQEGSGYNEQFF. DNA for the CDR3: TGTGCCAGCAGCCAAGAGGGTAGCGGTTACAATGAGCAGTTCTTC.

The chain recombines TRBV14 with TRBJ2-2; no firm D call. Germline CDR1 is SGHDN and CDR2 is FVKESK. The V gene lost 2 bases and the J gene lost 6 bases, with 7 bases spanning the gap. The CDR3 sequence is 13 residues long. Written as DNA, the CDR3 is TGTGCCAGCAGCCAATACCAGTCCGGGGAGCTGTTTTTT. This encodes CASSQYQSGELFF.

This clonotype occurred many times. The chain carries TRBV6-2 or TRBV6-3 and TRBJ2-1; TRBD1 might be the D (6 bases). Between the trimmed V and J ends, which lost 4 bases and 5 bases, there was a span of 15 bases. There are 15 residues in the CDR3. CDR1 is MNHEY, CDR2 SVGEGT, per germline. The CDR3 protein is CASSWAMGAHNEQFF. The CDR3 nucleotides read TGTGCCAGCAGTTGGGCTATGGGGGCCCACAATGAGCAGTTCTTC.

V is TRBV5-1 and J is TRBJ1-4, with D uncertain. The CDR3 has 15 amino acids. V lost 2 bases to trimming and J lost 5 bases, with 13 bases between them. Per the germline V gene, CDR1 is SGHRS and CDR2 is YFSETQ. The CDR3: CASSLNGRWNEKLFF. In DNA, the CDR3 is TGCGCCAGCAGCTTAAACGGACGATGGAATGAAAAACTGTTTTTT. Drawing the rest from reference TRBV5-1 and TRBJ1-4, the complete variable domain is KAGVTQTPRYLIKTRGQQVTLSCSPISGHRSVSWYQQTPGQGLQFLFEYFSETQRNKGNFPGRFSGRQFSNSRSEMNVSTLELGDSALYLCASSLNGRWNEKLFFGSGTQLSVL.

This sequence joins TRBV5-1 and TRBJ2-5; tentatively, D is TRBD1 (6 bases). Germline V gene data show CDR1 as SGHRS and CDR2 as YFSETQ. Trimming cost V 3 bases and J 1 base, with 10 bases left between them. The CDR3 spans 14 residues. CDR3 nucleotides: TGCGCCAGCAGCTCCGGACAGATCCAAGAGACCCAGTACTTC. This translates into CASSSGQIQETQYF.

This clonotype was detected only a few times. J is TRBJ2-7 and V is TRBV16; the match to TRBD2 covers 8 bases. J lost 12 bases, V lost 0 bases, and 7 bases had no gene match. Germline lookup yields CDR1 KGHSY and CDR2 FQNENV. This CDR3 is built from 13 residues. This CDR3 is CASSQSEPGGTYF. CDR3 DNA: TGTGCCAGCAGCCAATCGGAACCGGGGGGGACGTACTTC.

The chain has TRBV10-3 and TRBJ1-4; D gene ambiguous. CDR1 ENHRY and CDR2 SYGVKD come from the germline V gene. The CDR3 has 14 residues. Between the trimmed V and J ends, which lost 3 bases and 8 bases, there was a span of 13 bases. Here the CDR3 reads CAISESLVGEKLFF. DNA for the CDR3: TGTGCCATCAGTGAATCCCTCGTGGGGGAAAAACTGTTTTTT.

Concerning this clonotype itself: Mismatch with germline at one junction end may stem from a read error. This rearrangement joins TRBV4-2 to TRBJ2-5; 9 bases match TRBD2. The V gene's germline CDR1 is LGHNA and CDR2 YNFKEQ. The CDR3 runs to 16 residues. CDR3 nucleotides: TGTGCCAGCAGCCAAGATCTGGCGGGAGGGCCTGAGACCCGGTACTTC. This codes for CASSQDLAGGPETRYF.

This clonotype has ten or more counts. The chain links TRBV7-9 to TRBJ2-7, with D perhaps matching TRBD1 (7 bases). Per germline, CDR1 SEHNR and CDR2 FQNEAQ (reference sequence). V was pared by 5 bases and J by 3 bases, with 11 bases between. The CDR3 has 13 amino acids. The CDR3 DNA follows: TGTGCCAGCAGCCCCCAGGGGGGCTACGAGCAGTACTTC. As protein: CASSPQGGYEQYF.

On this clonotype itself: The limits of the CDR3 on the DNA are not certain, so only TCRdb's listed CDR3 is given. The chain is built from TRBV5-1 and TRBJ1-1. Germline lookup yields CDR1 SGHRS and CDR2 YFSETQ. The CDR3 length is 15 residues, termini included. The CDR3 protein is CASSFQMSMNTEAFF.

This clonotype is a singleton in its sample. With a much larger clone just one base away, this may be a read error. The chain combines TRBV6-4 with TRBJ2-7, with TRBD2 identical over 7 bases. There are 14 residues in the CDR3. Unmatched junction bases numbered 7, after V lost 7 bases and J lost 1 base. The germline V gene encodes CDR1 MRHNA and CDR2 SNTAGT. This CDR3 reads CASIVGGLSYEQYF. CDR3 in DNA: TGTGCCAGCATTGTGGGAGGGCTTTCCTACGAGCAGTACTTC.

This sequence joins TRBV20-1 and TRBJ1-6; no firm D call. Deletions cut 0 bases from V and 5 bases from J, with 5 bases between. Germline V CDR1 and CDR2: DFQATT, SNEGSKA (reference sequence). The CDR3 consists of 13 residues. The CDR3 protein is CSAREWNNSPLHF. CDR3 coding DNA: TGCAGTGCTAGAGAATGGAATAATTCACCCCTCCACTTT.

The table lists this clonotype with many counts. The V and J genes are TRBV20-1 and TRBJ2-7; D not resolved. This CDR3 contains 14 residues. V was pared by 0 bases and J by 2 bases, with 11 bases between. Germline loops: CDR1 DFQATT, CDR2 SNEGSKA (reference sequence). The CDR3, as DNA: TGCAGTGCTAGAGATATCCTGTCGACCTACGAGCAGTACTTC. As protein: CSARDILSTYEQYF.

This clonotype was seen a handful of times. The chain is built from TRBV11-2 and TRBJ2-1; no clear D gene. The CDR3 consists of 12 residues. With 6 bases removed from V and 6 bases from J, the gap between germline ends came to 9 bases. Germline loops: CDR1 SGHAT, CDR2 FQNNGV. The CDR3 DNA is TGTGCCAGCAGGCTCCCCGGCAATGAGCAGTTCTTC. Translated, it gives CASRLPGNEQFF. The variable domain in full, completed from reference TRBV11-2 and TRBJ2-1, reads EAGVAQSPRYKIIEKRQSVAFWCNPISGHATLYWYQQILGQGPKLLIQFQNNGVVDDSQLPKDRFSAERLKGVDSTLKIQPAKLEDSAVYLCASRLPGNEQFFGPGTRLTVL.

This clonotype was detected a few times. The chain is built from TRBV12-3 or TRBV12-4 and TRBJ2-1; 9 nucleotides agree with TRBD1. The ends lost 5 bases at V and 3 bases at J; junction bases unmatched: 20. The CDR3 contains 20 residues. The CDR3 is CASSLQGTRSGQGYYNEQFF. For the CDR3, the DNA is TGTGCCAGCAGTCTTCAGGGAACGCGCTCGGGACAGGGCTACTACAATGAGCAGTTCTTC.

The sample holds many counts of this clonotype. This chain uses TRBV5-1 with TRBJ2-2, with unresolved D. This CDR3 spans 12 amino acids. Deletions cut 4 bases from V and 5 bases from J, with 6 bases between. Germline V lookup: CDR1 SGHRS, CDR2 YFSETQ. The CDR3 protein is CASSLHTGELFF. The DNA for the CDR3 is TGCGCCAGCAGCCTCCATACCGGGGAGCTGTTTTTT.

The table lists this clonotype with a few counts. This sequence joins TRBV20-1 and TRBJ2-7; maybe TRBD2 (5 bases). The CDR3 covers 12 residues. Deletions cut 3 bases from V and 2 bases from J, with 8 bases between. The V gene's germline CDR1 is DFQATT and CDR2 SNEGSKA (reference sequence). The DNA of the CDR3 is TGCAGTGCTAGTACGGGAACCTACGAGCAGTACTTC. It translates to CSASTGTYEQYF.

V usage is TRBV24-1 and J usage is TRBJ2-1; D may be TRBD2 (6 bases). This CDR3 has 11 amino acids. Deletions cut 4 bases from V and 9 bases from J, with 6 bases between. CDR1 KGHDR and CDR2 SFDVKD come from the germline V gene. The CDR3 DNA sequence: TGTGCCACCAGTGAGGGGGGTGAGCAGTTCTTC. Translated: CATSEGGEQFF.

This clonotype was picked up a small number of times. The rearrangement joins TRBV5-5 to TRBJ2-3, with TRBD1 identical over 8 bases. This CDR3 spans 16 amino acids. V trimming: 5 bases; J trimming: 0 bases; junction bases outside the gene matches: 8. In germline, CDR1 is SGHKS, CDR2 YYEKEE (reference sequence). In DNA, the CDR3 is TGTGCCAGCAGAAAGGACAGGGCCACTAGCACAGATACGCAGTATTTT. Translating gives CASRKDRATSTDTQYF.

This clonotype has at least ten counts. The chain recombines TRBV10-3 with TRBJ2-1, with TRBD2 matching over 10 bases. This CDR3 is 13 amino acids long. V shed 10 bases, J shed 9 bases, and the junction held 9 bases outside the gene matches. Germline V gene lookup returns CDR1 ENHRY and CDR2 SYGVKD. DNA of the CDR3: TGTGCCACCGAAAGCGGGGGGGCGGGTGAGCAGTTCTTC. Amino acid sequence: CATESGGAGEQFF.

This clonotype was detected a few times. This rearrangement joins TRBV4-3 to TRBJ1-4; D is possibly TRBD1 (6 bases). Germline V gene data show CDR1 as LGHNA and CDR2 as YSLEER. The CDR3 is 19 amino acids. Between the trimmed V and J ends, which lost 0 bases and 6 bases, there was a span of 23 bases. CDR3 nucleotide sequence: TGCGCCAGCAGCCAAGACGGGCACGGGGGCTCTGGGGAGGATGAAAAACTGTTTTTT. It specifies CASSQDGHGGSGEDEKLFF.

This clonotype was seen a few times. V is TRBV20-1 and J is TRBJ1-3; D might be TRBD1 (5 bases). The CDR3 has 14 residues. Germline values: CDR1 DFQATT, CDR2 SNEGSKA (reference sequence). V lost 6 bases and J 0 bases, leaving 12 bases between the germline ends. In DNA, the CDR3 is TGCAGTGCAGAAGGGACGGTCTCTGGAAACACCATATATTTT. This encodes CSAEGTVSGNTIYF.

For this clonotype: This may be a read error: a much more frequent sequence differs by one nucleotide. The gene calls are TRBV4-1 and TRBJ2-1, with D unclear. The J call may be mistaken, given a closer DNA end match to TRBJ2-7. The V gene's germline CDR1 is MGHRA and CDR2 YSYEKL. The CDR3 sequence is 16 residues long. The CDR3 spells CASSQGGYSSYNEQYF. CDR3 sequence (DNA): TGCGCCAGCAGCCAAGGTGGGTACAGCTCCTACAATGAGCAGTACTTC.

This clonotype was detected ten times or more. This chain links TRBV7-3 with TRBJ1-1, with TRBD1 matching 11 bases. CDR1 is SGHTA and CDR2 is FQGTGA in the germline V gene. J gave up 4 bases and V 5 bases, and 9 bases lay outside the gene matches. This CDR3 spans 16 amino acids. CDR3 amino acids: CASSPTSGTGGTEAFF. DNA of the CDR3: TGTGCCAGCAGCCCAACCTCAGGGACAGGGGGCACTGAAGCTTTCTTT.

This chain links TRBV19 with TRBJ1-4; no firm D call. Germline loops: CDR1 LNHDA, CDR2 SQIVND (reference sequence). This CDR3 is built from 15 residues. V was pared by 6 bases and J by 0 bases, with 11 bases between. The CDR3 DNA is TGTGCCAGTAGAAGACAACCTGCAACTAATGAAAAACTGTTTTTT. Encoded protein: CASRRQPATNEKLFF.